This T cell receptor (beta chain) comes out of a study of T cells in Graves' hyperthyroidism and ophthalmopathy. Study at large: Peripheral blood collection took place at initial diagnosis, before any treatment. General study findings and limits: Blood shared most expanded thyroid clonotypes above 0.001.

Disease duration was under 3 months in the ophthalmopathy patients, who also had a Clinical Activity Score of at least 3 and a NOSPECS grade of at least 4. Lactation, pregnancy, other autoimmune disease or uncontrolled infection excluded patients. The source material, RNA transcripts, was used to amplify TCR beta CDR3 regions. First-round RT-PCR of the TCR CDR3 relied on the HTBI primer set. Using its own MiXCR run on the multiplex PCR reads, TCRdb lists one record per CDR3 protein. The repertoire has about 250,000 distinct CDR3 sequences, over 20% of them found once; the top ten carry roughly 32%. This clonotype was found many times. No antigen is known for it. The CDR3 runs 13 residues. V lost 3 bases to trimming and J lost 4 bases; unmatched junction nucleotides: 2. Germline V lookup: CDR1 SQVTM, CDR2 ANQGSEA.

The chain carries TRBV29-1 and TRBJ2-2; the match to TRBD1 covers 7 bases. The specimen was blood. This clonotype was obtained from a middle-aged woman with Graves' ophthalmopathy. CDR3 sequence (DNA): TGCAGCGTTGATCCAGGGGGCACCGGGGAGCTGTTTTTT. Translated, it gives CSVDPGGTGELFF.